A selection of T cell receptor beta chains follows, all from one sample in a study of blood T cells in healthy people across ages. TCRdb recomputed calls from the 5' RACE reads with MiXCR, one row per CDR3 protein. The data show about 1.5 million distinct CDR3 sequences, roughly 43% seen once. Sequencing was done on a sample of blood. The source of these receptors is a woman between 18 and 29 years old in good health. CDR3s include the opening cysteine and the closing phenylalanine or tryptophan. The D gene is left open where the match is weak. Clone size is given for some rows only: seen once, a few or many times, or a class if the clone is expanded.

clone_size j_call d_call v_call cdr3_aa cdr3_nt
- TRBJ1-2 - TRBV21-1 CASSKRDSHYGYTF TGTGCCAGCAGCAAAAGGGACAGCCACTATGGCTACACCTTC
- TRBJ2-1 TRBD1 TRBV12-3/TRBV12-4 CASKVRGQLYNEQFF TGTGCCAGCAAGGTCAGGGGGCAGTTATACAATGAGCAGTTCTTC
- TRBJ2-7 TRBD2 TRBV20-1 CSAILPGGAYNEQYF TGCAGTGCTATCCTTCCGGGGGGTGCCTACAATGAGCAGTACTTC
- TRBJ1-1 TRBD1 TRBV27 CASRKGQGYSDTEAFF TGTGCCAGCAGGAAGGGACAGGGGTATAGCGACACTGAAGCTTTCTTT
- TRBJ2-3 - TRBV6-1 CASRRTWEWYSTDTQYF TGTGCCAGCAGGAGGACCTGGGAATGGTATAGCACAGATACGCAGTATTTT
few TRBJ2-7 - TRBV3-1 CASSPLTGKYEQYF TGTGCCAGCAGTCCCCTAACAGGGAAGTACGAGCAGTACTTC
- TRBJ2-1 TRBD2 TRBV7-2 CASSYLAGGLNNEQFF TGTGCCAGCAGCTACCTAGCGGGAGGTTTAAACAATGAGCAGTTCTTC
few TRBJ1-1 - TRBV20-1 CSAPNPMNTEAFF TGCAGTGCTCCAAATCCGATGAACACTGAAGCTTTCTTT
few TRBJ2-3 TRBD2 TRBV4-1 CASSQDEAGGPRDTQYF TGCGCCAGCAGCCAAGATGAAGCGGGAGGGCCTCGGGATACGCAGTATTTT
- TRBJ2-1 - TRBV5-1 CASRRGDLRNEQFF TGCGCCAGCAGGAGAGGGGACTTAAGAAATGAGCAGTTCTTC
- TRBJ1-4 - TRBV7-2 CASSTGSNEKLFF TGTGCCAGCAGCACCGGGTCTAATGAAAAACTGTTTTTT
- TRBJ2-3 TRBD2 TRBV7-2 CASSRTGTSGGGDTQYF TGTGCCAGCAGCCGTACCGGGACTAGCGGGGGTGGAGATACGCAGTATTTT
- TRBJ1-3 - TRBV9 CASSGGPPSSGNTIYF TGTGCCAGCAGCGGGGGACCCCCGAGCTCTGGAAACACCATATATTTT
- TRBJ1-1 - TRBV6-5 CASSYQNMNTEAFF TGTGCCAGCAGTTACCAGAACATGAACACTGAAGCTTTCTTT
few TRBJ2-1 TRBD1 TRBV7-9 CASRRTGGYEQFF TGTGCCAGCAGGCGGACAGGGGGCTATGAGCAGTTCTTC
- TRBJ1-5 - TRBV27 CASSRAGGGNQPQHF TGTGCCAGCAGTCGCGCCGGGGGGGGCAATCAGCCCCAGCATTTT
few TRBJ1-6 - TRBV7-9 CASSLGLGRGWNSPLHF TGTGCCAGCAGCTTAGGGTTGGGCAGGGGCTGGAATTCACCCCTCCACTTT
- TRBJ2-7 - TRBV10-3 CAISGLAKTYEQYF TGTGCCATCAGTGGGCTGGCTAAGACCTACGAGCAGTACTTC
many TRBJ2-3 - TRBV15 CATSRDLRDTQYF TGTGCCACCAGCAGAGATCTCCGTGATACGCAGTATTTT
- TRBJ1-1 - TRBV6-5 CASRMGRLNTEAFF TGTGCCAGCAGGATGGGACGGCTGAACACTGAAGCTTTCTTT
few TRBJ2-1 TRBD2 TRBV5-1 CASVLSGRANNEQFF TGCGCCAGCGTCCTTAGCGGGAGGGCAAATAATGAGCAGTTCTTC
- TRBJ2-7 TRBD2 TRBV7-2 CASTGGKYEQYF TGTGCCAGCACCGGGGGGAAATACGAGCAGTACTTC
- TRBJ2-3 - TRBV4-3 CASSQDPRYTDTQYF TGCGCCAGCAGCCAAGACCCCAGGTACACAGATACGCAGTATTTT
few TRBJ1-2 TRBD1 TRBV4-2 CASSQPDRSYYGYTF TGTGCCAGCAGCCAACCGGACAGGAGCTACTATGGCTACACCTTC
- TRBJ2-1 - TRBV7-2 CASSLVKGNEQFF TGTGCCAGCAGCTTAGTGAAGGGCAATGAGCAGTTCTTC
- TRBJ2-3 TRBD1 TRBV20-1 CSARGQGAGTDTQYF TGCAGTGCTAGGGGTCAGGGGGCCGGCACAGATACGCAGTATTTT
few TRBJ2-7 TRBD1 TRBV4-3 CASSQDPDRSSYEQYF TGCGCCAGCAGCCAAGATCCGGACAGGTCCTCCTACGAGCAGTACTTC
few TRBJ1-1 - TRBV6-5 CASRATRNTEAFF TGTGCCAGCAGGGCCACGCGGAACACTGAAGCTTTCTTT
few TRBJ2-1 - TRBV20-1 CSAPVSYGSSYNEQFF TGCAGTGCACCCGTTTCCTATGGGAGCTCCTACAATGAGCAGTTCTTC
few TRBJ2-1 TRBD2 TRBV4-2 CASSETSGRTYNEQFF TGTGCCAGCAGCGAAACTAGCGGGAGGACTTATAATGAGCAGTTCTTC
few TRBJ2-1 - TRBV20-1 CSANPGSTGNEQFF TGCAGTGCTAACCCGGGTAGCACTGGGAATGAGCAGTTCTTC
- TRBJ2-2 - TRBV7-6 CASSVLTPGTGELFF TGTGCCAGCAGCGTATTGACCCCAGGGACCGGGGAGCTGTTTTTT
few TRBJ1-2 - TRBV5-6 CASSLPYSLSSYGYTF TGTGCCAGCAGCTTGCCCTACAGCCTATCGAGCTATGGCTACACCTTC
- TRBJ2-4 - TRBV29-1 CSVELQLLEQYF TGCAGCGTTGAATTACAGCTCTTGGAGCAGTACTTC
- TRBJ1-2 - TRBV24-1 CATSDRTETYGYTF TGTGCCACCAGTGATCGGACAGAAACCTATGGCTACACCTTC
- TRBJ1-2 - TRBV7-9 CASEGQPEGYTF TGTGCCAGCGAAGGACAGCCCGAGGGCTACACCTTC
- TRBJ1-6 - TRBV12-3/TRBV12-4 CASTWKRIGSPLHF TGTGCCAGCACATGGAAACGGATCGGCTCACCCCTCCACTTT
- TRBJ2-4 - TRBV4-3 CASSQDLRVMAIQYF TGCGCCAGCAGCCAAGATCTGAGGGTGATGGCCATTCAGTACTTC
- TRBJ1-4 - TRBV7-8 CASSFTGTRNEKLFF TGTGCCAGCAGCTTTACCGGGACAAGGAATGAAAAACTGTTTTTT
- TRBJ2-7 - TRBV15 CATSRDPGSNEQYF TGTGCCACCAGCAGAGATCCGGGAAGTAATGAGCAGTACTTC